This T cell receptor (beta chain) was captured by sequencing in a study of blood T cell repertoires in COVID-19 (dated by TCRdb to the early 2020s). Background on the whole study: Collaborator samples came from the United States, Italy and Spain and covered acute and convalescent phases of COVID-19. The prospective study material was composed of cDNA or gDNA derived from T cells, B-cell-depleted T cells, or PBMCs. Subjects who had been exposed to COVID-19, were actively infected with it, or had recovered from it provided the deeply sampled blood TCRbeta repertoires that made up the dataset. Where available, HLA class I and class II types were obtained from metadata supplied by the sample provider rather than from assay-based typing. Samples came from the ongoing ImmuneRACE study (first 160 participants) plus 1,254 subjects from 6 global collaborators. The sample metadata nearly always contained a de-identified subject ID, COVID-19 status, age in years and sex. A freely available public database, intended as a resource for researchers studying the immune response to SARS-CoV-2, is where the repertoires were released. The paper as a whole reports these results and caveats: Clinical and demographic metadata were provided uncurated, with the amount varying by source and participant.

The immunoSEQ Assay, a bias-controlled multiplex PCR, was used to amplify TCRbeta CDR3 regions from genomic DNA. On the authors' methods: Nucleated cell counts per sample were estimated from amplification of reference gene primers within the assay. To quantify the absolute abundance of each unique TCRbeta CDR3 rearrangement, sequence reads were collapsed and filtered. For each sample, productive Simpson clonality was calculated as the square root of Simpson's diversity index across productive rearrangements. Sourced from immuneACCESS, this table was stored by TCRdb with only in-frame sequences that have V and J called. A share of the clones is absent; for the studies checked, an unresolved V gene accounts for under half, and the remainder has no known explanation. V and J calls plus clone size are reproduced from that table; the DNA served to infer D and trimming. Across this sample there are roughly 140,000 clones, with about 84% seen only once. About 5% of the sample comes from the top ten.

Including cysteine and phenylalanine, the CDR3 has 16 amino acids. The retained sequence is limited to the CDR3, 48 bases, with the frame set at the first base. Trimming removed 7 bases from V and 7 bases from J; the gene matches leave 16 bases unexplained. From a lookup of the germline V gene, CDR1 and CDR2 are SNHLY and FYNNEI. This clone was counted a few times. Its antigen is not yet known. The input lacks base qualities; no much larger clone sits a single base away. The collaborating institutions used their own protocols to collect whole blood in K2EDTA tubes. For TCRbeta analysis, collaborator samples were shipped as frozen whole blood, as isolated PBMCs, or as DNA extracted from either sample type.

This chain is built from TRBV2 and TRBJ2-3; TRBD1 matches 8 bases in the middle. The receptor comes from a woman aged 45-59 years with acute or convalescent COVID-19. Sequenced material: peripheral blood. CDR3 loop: CASTKGLDRASYTQYF. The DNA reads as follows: TGTGCCAGCACGAAAGGTCTGGACAGGGCATCATATACGCAGTATTTT. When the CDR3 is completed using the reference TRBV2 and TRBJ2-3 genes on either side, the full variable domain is EPEVTQTPSHQVTQMGQEVILRCVPISNHLYFYWYRQILGQKVEFLVSFYNNEISEKSEIFDDQFSVERPDGSNFTLKIRSTKLEDSAMYFCASTKGLDRASYTQYFGPGTRLTVL.